The 27 T cell receptor beta chains presented below share a single source sample, sequenced in a study of shared T cell receptors in the human thymus. Assay used: immunoSEQ multiplex PCR; TCRdb lists only in-frame clones, some missing. This table has about 660,000 clones, 88% appearing once. The same sample was also studied in work on human thymus T cells.

Specimen: thymocytes. The receptor set was obtained from a boy in the first two years of life with a congenital heart defect.

V and J are TRBV2 and TRBJ2-6; a weak D match, TRBD2 (7 bases). The V gene lost 3 bases and the J gene lost 0 bases, with 21 bases spanning the gap. The length of the CDR3 is 20 residues. Germline lookup yields CDR1 SNHLY and CDR2 FYNNEI. The CDR3 protein is CASSEMGGGAWGSGANVLTF. CDR3 nucleotides: TGTGCCAGCAGTGAGATGGGGGGGGGCGCGTGGGGCTCTGGGGCCAACGTCCTGACTTTC. The variable domain in full, with the rest retrieved from reference TRBV2 and TRBJ2-6, is EPEVTQTPSHQVTQMGQEVILRCVPISNHLYFYWYRQILGQKVEFLVSFYNNEISEKSEIFDDQFSVERPDGSNFTLKIRSTKLEDSAMYFCASSEMGGGAWGSGANVLTFGAGSRLTVL.

This chain connects TRBV18 to TRBJ2-6, with 12 positions matching TRBD2. Germline trimming cut 3 bases from V and 0 bases from J; bases unmatched to any gene: 18. This CDR3 is 23 amino acids long. Germline V CDR1 and CDR2: KGHSH, LQKENI. In nucleotides, the CDR3 is TGTGCCAGCTCACCGCGTGGCCGAGGACTAGCGGGAAGGGGGCACTCTGGGGCCAACGTCCTGACTTTC. Its translation: CASSPRGRGLAGRGHSGANVLTF.

The chain is built from TRBV29-1 and TRBJ2-3, with 9 bases identical to TRBD2. The V gene's germline CDR1 is SQVTM and CDR2 ANQGSEA. The CDR3 length is 12 residues. J lost 5 bases, V lost 4 bases, and 1 base had no gene match. CDR3 sequence (DNA): TGCAGCGTTGGCGGGGGGGGAGATACGCAGTATTTT. This gives the protein CSVGGGGDTQYF.

The chain links TRBV9 to TRBJ2-2, with 10 bases that match TRBD2. Losses at the gene ends were 1 base for V and 5 bases for J; bases not matched to a gene: 8. This CDR3 has 17 residues. Looked up from germline, CDR1 is SGDLS and CDR2 is YYNGEE. CDR3 amino acids: CASSVNSSGSWTGELFF. The CDR3 nucleotides are TGTGCCAGCAGCGTAAACTCTAGCGGGAGTTGGACCGGGGAGCTGTTTTTT.

In DNA form, the CDR3 reads TGTGCCAGCAGCCAACGATACCTCAGGGGGCCCGAGATGAACACTGAAGCTTTCTTT. As protein: CASSQRYLRGPEMNTEAFF. This chain connects TRBV14 to TRBJ1-1; 8 nucleotides align to TRBD1. The junction had 14 bases not matched to a gene; V was cut back by 2 bases and J by 0 bases. The CDR3 has 19 amino acids. Looked up from germline, CDR1 is SGHDN and CDR2 is FVKESK.

About this clone itself: This CDR3 is also generated by other DNA sequences in the sample. The chain joins TRBV7-9 to TRBJ1-2, with a tentative D call TRBD1 (6 bases). Germline CDR1 reads SEHNR; CDR2 reads FQNEAQ (reference sequence). This CDR3 has 14 amino acids. V shed 1 base and J shed 2 bases, with 8 bases lying between them. The CDR3 region has the DNA TGTGCCAGCAGCTTAGAACAGGGAAACTATGGCTACACCTTC. Its translation: CASSLEQGNYGYTF.

The chain combines TRBV29-1 with TRBJ1-2; D not certain. The CDR3 spans 14 residues. V shed 5 bases and J shed 6 bases, with 19 bases lying between them. Germline V lookup: CDR1 SQVTM, CDR2 ANQGSEA. This chain's CDR3 is CSVSPGARVDGYTF. CDR3 bases: TGCAGCGTTTCACCGGGAGCTAGGGTGGATGGCTACACCTTC.

This chain uses TRBV15 with TRBJ2-2; 7 bases agree with TRBD2. The CDR3 length is 17 residues. Trimming cost V 1 base and J 0 bases; bases outside gene matches: 5. The V gene's germline CDR1 is LNHNV and CDR2 YYDKDF (reference sequence). The CDR3 DNA reads TGTGCCACCAGCAGAGGAATGAGCGGGGCGAACACCGGGGAGCTGTTTTTT. Translating gives CATSRGMSGANTGELFF.

This chain links TRBV19 with TRBJ2-7, with a weak D call TRBD2 (5 bases). The CDR3 sequence is 15 residues long. Germline V lookup: CDR1 LNHDA, CDR2 SQIVND (reference sequence). The V and J ends lost 6 bases and 2 bases respectively, with 17 bases between them. CDR3 nucleotides: TGTGCCAGTAGCCCCCGTGGGGAGATTACCTACGAGCAGTACTTC. This gives the protein CASSPRGEITYEQYF.

The V and J genes are TRBV21-1 and TRBJ2-1; the DNA was not used to check the table's D call, TRBD2. TRBV21-1 is tagged as a pseudogene. This CDR3 is built from 15 residues. The CDR3 bases are TGTGCCAGCAGCAAGAGGAGGCCCTCCTACAATGAGCAGTTCTTC. Protein: CASSKRRPSYNEQFF.

The V call is TRBV15, the J call TRBJ2-7; TRBD1 aligns across 7 bases. The CDR3 sequence is 18 residues long. J lost 1 base, V lost 0 bases, and 12 bases had no gene match. CDR1 is LNHNV, CDR2 YYDKDF, per germline (reference sequence). Written as DNA, the CDR3 is TGTGCCACCAGCAGAGAAGGGACAGCTACATCATTGTCCTACGAGCAGTACTTC. The encoded protein is CATSREGTATSLSYEQYF.

The chain has TRBV4-3 and TRBJ2-4; D not resolved. Between the trimmed V and J ends, which lost 5 bases and 6 bases, there was a span of 11 bases. CDR3 length equals 13 residues. In germline, CDR1 is LGHNA, CDR2 YSLEER. CDR3 sequence reads: CASSKANRNIQYF. In nucleotides, the CDR3 is TGCGCCAGCAGCAAAGCGAATAGAAACATTCAGTACTTC.

The rearrangement uses TRBV28 and TRBJ2-7, with D perhaps TRBD1 (5 bases). Trimming removed 2 bases at V and 5 bases at J, with 19 bases between. The CDR3 sequence is 16 residues long. Germline V gene sequence: CDR1 MDHEN, CDR2 SYDVKM. The CDR3 is CASSLTPLKGNHEQYF. The CDR3 DNA reads as TGTGCCAGCAGTTTAACCCCTTTGAAGGGGAATCACGAGCAGTACTTC.

This clone was counted only a few times. The chain is built from TRBV4-3 and TRBJ2-1, with 10 nucleotides matching TRBD2. The CDR3 extends over 17 amino acids. V lost 0 bases and J lost 8; bases outside the gene matches: 10. Germline lookup yields CDR1 LGHNA and CDR2 YSLEER. DNA of the CDR3: TGCGCCAGCAGCCAAGATCTCGGGCTAGCGGGAGATGATGAGCAGTTCTTC. Protein sequence: CASSQDLGLAGDDEQFF.

The chain uses TRBV27 and TRBJ2-3; D is unclear. CDR3 length: 17 amino acids. Germline assignment: CDR1 MNHEY and CDR2 SMNVEV (reference sequence). Trimming shortened V by 2 bases and J by 0 bases, and 15 bases separated the two germline ends. The CDR3 DNA reads TGTGCCAGCAGTTTAAGTAGGCAGCGAACTAGCACAGATACGCAGTATTTT. Translated: CASSLSRQRTSTDTQYF.

V gene TRBV4-3 combines with J gene TRBJ2-5, with D possibly being TRBD1 (8 bases). V was clipped by 4 bases and J by 5 bases, with 20 bases between them. This CDR3 has 16 amino acids. Germline V gives CDR1 LGHNA, CDR2 YSLEER. CDR3 residues: CASSPITGGGPETQYF. In nucleotides, the CDR3 is TGCGCCAGCAGCCCAATCACAGGGGGGGGTCCGGAGACCCAGTACTTC.

J is TRBJ1-5 and V is TRBV27, with 7 bases aligning to TRBD1. Germline CDR1 reads MNHEY; CDR2 reads SMNVEV (reference sequence). This CDR3 has 11 amino acids. CDR3 sequence: CVQGSHQPQHF. The CDR3 coding sequence is TGTGTACAGGGGAGCCATCAGCCCCAGCATTTT.

This clone was seen only a few times. V gene TRBV27 combines with J gene TRBJ2-1, with D uncertain. Per germline, CDR1 MNHEY and CDR2 SMNVEV (reference sequence). This CDR3 is built from 16 residues. V was shortened by 3 bases and J by 0 bases, with 12 bases between the two germline ends. The CDR3 loop is CASSFHTVSSYNEQFF. DNA for the CDR3: TGTGCCAGCAGTTTTCATACGGTGAGCTCCTACAATGAGCAGTTCTTC.

This sequence joins TRBV9 and TRBJ2-3; weak D call: TRBD2 (5 bases). The germline CDR1 and CDR2 sequences are SGDLS and YYNGEE. The V end was cut by 4 bases, the J end by 2 bases, with 11 bases between. The CDR3 consists of 14 residues. The CDR3, as DNA: TGTGCCAGCAGCTTGGACTTAACCACAGATACGCAGTATTTT. This sequence encodes CASSLDLTTDTQYF.

The genes are TRBV13 and TRBJ1-2; weak D call: TRBD1 (6 bases). The CDR3 totals 18 residues. The germline V gene has CDR1 PRHDT and CDR2 FYEKMQ (reference sequence). Trimming pared 0 bases from V and 7 bases from J, leaving 24 bases between. CDR3 region: CASSLGGFGQTISPGYTF. CDR3 coding DNA: TGTGCCAGCAGCTTAGGTGGGTTCGGACAGACGATTTCCCCTGGCTACACCTTC. The complete variable domain, with remaining parts taken from reference TRBV13 and TRBJ1-2, reads AAGVIQSPRHLIKEKRETATLKCYPIPRHDTVYWYQQGPGQDPQFLISFYEKMQSDKGSIPDRFSAQQFSDYHSELNMSSLELGDSALYFCASSLGGFGQTISPGYTFGSGTRLTVV.

The J gene is TRBJ2-1, the V gene TRBV2; 9 bases fit TRBD2. CDR3 size: 17 residues. Germline assignment: CDR1 SNHLY and CDR2 FYNNEI. The V gene end was trimmed by 5 bases and the J gene end by 7 bases; junction bases not matched to a gene: 15. The CDR3: CASSSSNGIAGENEQFF. In DNA, the CDR3 is TGTGCCAGCAGTTCAAGCAATGGTATAGCGGGAGAGAATGAGCAGTTCTTC.

V and J are TRBV19 and TRBJ2-2; TRBD2 agrees at 8 bases. Trimming at V came to 3 bases and at J to 5 bases, leaving 14 bases not matched to a gene. Per the germline V gene, CDR1 is LNHDA and CDR2 is SQIVND (reference sequence). The CDR3 consists of 18 residues. The CDR3: CASSIEEGAGLGTGELFF. CDR3 nucleotide sequence: TGTGCCAGTAGTATTGAGGAAGGGGCGGGACTAGGGACCGGGGAGCTGTTTTTT.

This chain joins TRBV27 and TRBJ2-2; 11 bases line up with TRBD2. CDR3 size: 16 residues. Germline V CDR1 and CDR2: MNHEY, SMNVEV (reference sequence). V dropped 3 bases and J dropped 6; count of bases not matched to a gene: 6. CDR3 residues: CASSFFPGLAAGELFF. As DNA, the CDR3 is TGTGCCAGCAGTTTTTTTCCGGGACTAGCGGCCGGGGAGCTGTTTTTT.

This chain links TRBV27 with TRBJ2-7; D remains ambiguous. This CDR3 is 19 amino acids long. Trimming took 5 bases from V and 0 from J, leaving 26 bases between them. Germline V gene sequence: CDR1 MNHEY, CDR2 SMNVEV (reference sequence). CDR3 residues: CASSPRLQTPIIPSYEQYF. The CDR3 DNA reads as TGTGCCAGCAGTCCGCGACTTCAAACTCCGATAATCCCCTCCTACGAGCAGTACTTC.

The V and J genes are TRBV15 and TRBJ1-3; TRBD1 might be the D (5 bases). Trimming removed 5 bases from V and 4 bases from J, with 18 bases in between. Germline-derived CDR1 and CDR2 are LNHNV and YYDKDF (reference sequence). This CDR3 spans 16 amino acids. CDR3: CATSPGGKVSGNTIYF. CDR3 DNA: TGTGCCACCAGCCCCGGGGGGAAGGTATCGGGAAACACCATATATTTT.

V and J are TRBV6-4 and TRBJ2-1; 16 positions match TRBD2. Germline V gene lookup returns CDR1 MRHNA and CDR2 SNTAGT. This CDR3 is 17 amino acids long. V was pared by 4 bases and J by 8 bases, with 8 bases of the junction left unmatched. CDR3 sequence (DNA): TGTGCCAGCAGTGCAGGAGGGACTAGCGGGAGGGCCTATGAGCAGTTCTTC. Translation: CASSAGGTSGRAYEQFF.

The chain links TRBV7-2 to TRBJ1-5; 9 nucleotides line up with TRBD1. The CDR3 sequence is 15 residues long. V gave up 5 bases and J gave up 6 bases; unmatched junction bases: 8. From germline, CDR1 is SGHTA and CDR2 FQGNSA. Written as DNA, the CDR3 is TGTGCCAGCAGCCCCTGGACAGGGGAGGGTCAGCCCCAGCATTTT. Protein sequence: CASSPWTGEGQPQHF.